The sequence of this T cell receptor (beta chain) was determined in a study of cytomegalovirus exposure and HLA in healthy donors. Notes on the study in general: For cytomegalovirus status, the classifier reportedly gave diagnoses with high specificity and sensitivity.

CDR1 and CDR2 from the germline V gene are MNHEY and SVGAGI. The CDR3 covers 15 residues. V was trimmed by 8 bases and J by 0 bases, leaving 14 bases between them. Remarks on this clone: The antigen is unknown.

The PCR made use of 60 Vbeta and 13 Jbeta primers. Data came from immunoSEQ multiplex PCR; TCRdb stores just in-frame clones and leaves some out. The profile shows under 200,000 clones, 60% to 85% of them singletons. The TCR comes from a woman in her forties or fifties in good health and CMV-seropositive. The sequencing input was PBMCs. This chain uses TRBV6-5 with TRBJ1-3; the D gene is possibly TRBD1 (5 bases). The CDR3 sequence: CASARGGVSGNTIYF. In nucleotides, the CDR3 is TGTGCCAGCGCCCGTGGGGGGGTCTCTGGAAACACCATATATTTT.